This T cell receptor (beta chain) appears in the sequencing data of a study of cytomegalovirus exposure and HLA in healthy donors. The study ran its PCR with 60 Vbeta and 13 Jbeta primers. Assay: immunoSEQ multiplex PCR; the TCRdb copy retains only in-frame clones and omits some. In the table there are under 140,000 clones, about 80% of which are singletons. The CDR3 length is 15 residues. V was cut by 1 base and J by 5 bases, with 14 bases left in between. CDR1 is SEHNR, CDR2 FQNEAQ, per germline (reference sequence). This clone appeared once. This receptor was taken from a woman aged 60 to 75 in good health and CMV-seropositive. Sequences were obtained from PBMCs. The genes are TRBV7-9 and TRBJ1-1, with a tentative D call TRBD1 (5 bases). The CDR3 nucleotides read TGTGCCAGCAGCTTAGTTTGGGGGAGCGGGACTGAAGCTTTCTTT. Protein product: CASSLVWGSGTEAFF.